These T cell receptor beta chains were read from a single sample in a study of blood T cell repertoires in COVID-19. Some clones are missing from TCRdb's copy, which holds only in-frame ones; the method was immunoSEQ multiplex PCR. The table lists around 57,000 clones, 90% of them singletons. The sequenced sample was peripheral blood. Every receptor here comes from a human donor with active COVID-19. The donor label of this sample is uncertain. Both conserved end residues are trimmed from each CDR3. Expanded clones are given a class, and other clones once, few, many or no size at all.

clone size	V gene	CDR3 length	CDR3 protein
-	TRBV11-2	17	ASSPGLPIGILRANVLT
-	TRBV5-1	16	ASSSPGTTVSGANVLT
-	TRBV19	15	ASSINSASGHTGELF
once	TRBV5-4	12	ASSQGQGAYEQY
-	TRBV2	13	ASSVVAGDTGELF
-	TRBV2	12	ASNRQGARETQY
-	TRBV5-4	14	ASSHQAGGGEETQY
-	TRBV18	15	ASSPRLAGPSTDTQY
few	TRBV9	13	ASSVVSGRQETQY
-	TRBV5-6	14	ASSLLAISNTGELF
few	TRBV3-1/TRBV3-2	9	ASSQPGAAF
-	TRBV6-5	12	ASSRGRTNYGYT
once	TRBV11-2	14	ASSPEAGGASYEQY
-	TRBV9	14	ASSVASGGSTDTQY
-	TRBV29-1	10	SVQGWNTEAF
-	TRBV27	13	ASSLSSGAGNTIY
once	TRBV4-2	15	ASSQGRWALNTGELF
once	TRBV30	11	AWSVGRRYGYT
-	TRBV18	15	ASSPTGSTAMNTEAF
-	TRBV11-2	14	ASSRTPDRDNTEAF
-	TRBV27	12	ASSPGAGGYEQY
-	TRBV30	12	AWSHDRGGEKLF
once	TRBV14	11	ASSQRESDTQY
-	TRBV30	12	AATLGGVGGTIY
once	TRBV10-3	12	ATLGISGGSGYT
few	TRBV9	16	ASSVGREGGRKTDTQY
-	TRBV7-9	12	ASSTGTDNYGYT
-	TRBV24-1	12	ATSDLQSPGELF
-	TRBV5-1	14	ASSSQDRDLIYEQY
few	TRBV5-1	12	ASSPYVGSYEQY
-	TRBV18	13	ASSPSGREFNEQF
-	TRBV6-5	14	ASSYSVQGNNSPLH
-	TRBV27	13	ASSLKMGPSYEQY
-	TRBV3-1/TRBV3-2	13	ASSQEDRFNSPLH
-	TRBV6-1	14	ASSVASGASTDTQY
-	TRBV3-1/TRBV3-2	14	ASSQRLAAGTGELF
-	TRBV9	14	ASSVATAGGQETQY
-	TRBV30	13	AWRAPRVLNTEAF
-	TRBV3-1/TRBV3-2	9	ASSFLETQY
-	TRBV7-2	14	ASSPRTSGNTDTQY
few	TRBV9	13	ASSVEGQGRNTIY
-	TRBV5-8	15	ASSLGRVRVPQETQY
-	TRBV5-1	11	ASSLGGQETQY
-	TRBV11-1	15	ASSLAQAGSISYEQY
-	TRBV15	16	ATSRGDFSGLYQETQY
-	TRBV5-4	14	ASSSGGDSRGYGYT
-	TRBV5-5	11	ASTVPGVYGYT
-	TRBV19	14	ASSLGQASSYNEQF
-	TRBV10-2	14	ASSESASGASYEQY
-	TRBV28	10	ASSPSSYEQY